This entry describes one T cell receptor (beta chain). Profiled with immunoSEQ multiplex PCR; TCRdb holds only in-frame clones, not every one. The sample holds around 370,000 clones, around nine tenths seen once. This sample stems from a study of blood T cell repertoires in COVID-19. Across the whole study: Donors in the United States, Italy and Spain gave samples during acute or convalescent COVID-19. Sources were T cells, B-cell-depleted T cells, or PBMCs; the material itself was cDNA or gDNA.

Germline assignment: CDR1 PRHDT and CDR2 FYEKMQ (reference sequence). Trimming removed 3 bases from V and 5 bases from J; junction bases left unmatched: 6. The CDR3 extends over 15 amino acids. What was sequenced was peripheral blood. This chain uses TRBV13 with TRBJ2-5, with 10 bases fitting TRBD1. This TCR came from a woman in her late teens or twenties who had recovered from COVID-19. CDR3 amino acids: CASSLGTGALETQYF. The CDR3 DNA reads TGTGCCAGCAGCTTGGGGACAGGGGCATTGGAGACCCAGTACTTC.